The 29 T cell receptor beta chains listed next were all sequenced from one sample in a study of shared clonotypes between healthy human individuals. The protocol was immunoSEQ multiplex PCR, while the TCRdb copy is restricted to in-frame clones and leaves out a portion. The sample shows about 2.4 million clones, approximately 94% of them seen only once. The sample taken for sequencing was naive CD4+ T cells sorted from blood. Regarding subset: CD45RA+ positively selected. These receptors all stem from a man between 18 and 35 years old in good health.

Here the CDR3 DNA reads TGTGCCAGCAGCTTAGAGGCAGCAGCCGAGCAGTACTTC. It is translated as CASSLEAAAEQYF. The J gene is TRBJ2-5, the V gene TRBV11-2, with D unclear. Matching the DNA end better, TRBJ2-7 makes the J call doubtful. Germline lookup yields CDR1 SGHAT and CDR2 FQNNGV. The CDR3 has 13 amino acids.

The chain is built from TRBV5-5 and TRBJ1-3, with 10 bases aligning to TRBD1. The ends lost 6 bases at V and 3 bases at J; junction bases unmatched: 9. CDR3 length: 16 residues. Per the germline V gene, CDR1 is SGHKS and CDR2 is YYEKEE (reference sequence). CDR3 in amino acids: CASTRTGGVSGNTIYF. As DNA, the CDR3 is TGTGCCAGCACCAGGACAGGGGGTGTAAGTGGAAACACCATATATTTT.

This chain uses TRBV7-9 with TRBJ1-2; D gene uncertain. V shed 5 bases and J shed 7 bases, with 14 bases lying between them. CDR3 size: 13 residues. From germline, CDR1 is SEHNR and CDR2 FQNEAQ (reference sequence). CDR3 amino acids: CASSIGPGSGYTF. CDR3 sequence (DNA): TGTGCCAGCAGCATTGGACCGGGGTCTGGCTACACCTTC.

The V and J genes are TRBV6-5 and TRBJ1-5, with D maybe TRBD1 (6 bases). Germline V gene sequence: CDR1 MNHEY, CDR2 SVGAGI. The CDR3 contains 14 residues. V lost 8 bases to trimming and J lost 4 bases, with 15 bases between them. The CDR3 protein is CASGDRPPNQPQHF. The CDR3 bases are TGTGCCAGCGGTGACAGGCCCCCGAATCAGCCCCAGCATTTT.

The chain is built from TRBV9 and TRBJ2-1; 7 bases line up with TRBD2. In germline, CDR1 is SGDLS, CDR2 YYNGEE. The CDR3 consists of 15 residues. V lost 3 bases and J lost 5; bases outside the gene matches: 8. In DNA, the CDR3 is TGTGCCAGCAGCGAAGCGGGAAGGGATAACAATGAGCAGTTCTTC. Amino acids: CASSEAGRDNNEQFF.

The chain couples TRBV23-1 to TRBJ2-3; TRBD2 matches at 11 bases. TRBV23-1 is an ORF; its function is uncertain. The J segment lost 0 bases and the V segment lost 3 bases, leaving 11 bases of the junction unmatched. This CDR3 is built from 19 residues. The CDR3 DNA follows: TGCGCCAGCAGTCACGAAGGGACTAGCGGTTTCGACAGCACAGATACGCAGTATTTT. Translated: CASSHEGTSGFDSTDTQYF.

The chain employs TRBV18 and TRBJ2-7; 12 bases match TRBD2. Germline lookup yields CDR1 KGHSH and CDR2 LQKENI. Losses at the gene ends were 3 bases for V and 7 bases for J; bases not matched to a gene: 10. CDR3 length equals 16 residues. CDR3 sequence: CASSPPSGGALGEQYF. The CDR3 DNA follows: TGTGCCAGCTCACCCCCTAGCGGGGGGGCACTAGGAGAGCAGTACTTC.

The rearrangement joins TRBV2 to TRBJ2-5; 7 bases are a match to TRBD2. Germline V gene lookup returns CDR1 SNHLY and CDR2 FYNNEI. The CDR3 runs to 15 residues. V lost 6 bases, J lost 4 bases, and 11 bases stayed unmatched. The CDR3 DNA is TGTGCCAGCAGAGCTAGCTGGGGGGGTGCAGAGACCCAGTACTTC. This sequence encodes CASRASWGGAETQYF.

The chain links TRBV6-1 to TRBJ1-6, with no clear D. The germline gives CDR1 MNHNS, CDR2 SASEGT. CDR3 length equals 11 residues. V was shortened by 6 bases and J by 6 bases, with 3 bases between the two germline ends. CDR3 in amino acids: CASRGNSPLHF. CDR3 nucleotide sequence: TGTGCCAGCAGGGGTAATTCACCCCTCCACTTT.

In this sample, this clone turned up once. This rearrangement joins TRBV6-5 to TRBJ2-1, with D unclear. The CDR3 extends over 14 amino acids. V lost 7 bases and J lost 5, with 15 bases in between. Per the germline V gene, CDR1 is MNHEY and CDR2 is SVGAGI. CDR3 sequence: CASIDSGLNNEQFF. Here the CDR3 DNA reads TGTGCCAGCATCGACTCCGGGCTCAACAATGAGCAGTTCTTC.

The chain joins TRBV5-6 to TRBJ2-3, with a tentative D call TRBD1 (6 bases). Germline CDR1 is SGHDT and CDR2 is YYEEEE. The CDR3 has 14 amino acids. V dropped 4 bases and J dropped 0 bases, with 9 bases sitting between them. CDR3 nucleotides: TGTGCCAGCAGCGCGACAGGCAGCACAGATACGCAGTATTTT. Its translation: CASSATGSTDTQYF.

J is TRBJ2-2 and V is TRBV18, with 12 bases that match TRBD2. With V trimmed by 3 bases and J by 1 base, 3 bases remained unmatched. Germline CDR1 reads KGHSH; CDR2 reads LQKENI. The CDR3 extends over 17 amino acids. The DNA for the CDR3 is TGTGCCAGCTCACCTACGGGACTAGCGGGGAACACCGGGGAGCTGTTTTTT. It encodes CASSPTGLAGNTGELFF.

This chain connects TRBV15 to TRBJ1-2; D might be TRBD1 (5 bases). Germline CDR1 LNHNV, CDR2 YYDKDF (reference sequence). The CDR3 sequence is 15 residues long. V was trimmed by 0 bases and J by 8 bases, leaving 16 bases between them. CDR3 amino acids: CATSRDTPVGAGYTF. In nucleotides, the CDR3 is TGTGCCACCAGCAGAGATACCCCAGTTGGGGCCGGCTACACCTTC.

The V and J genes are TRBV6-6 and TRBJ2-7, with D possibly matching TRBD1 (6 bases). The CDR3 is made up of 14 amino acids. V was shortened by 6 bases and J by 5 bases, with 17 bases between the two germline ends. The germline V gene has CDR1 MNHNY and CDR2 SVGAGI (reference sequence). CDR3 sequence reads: CASRPTGQINEQYF. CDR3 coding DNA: TGTGCCAGCAGACCCACGGGACAAATCAACGAGCAGTACTTC.

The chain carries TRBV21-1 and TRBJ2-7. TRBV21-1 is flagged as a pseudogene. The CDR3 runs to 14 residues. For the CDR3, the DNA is TGTGCCAGCAGGCCACGGGGCGGAGCCTACGAGCAGTACTTC. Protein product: CASRPRGGAYEQYF.

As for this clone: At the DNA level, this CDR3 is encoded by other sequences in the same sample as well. CDR3 sequence reads: CASSLVGTNYGYTF. The CDR3 DNA follows: TGTGCCAGCAGCTTAGTCGGCACCAACTATGGCTACACCTTC. This rearrangement joins TRBV7-2 to TRBJ1-2; D remains ambiguous. The length of the CDR3 is 14 residues. Per the germline V gene, CDR1 is SGHTA and CDR2 is FQGNSA. Trimming took off 1 base at V and 2 bases at J, with 8 bases between the two ends.

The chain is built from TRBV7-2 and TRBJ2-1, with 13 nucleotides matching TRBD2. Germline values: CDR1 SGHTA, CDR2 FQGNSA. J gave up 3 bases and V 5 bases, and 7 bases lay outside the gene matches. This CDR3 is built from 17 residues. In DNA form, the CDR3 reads TGTGCCAGCAGCATCGGACTAGCGGGAGTATTCTACAATGAGCAGTTCTTC. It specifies CASSIGLAGVFYNEQFF. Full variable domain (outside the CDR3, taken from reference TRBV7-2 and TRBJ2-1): GAGVSQSPSNKVTEKGKDVELRCDPISGHTALYWYRQSLGQGLEFLIYFQGNSAPDKSGLPSDRFSAERTGGSVSTLTIQRTQQEDSAVYLCASSIGLAGVFYNEQFFGPGTRLTVL.

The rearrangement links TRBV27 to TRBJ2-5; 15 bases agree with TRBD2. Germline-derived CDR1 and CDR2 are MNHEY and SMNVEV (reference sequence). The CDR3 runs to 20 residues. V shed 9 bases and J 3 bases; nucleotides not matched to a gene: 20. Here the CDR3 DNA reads TGTGCCAGGGCTTCGGGCGGACTAGCGGGAGGGCCTTTCCCGAAAGAGACCCAGTACTTC. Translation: CARASGGLAGGPFPKETQYF.

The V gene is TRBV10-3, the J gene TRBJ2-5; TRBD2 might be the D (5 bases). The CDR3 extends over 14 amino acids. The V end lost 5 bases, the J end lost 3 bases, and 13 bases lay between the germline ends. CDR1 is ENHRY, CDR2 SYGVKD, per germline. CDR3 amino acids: CAISRAGSEETQYF. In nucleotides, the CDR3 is TGTGCCATCAGTAGGGCGGGCTCCGAAGAGACCCAGTACTTC.

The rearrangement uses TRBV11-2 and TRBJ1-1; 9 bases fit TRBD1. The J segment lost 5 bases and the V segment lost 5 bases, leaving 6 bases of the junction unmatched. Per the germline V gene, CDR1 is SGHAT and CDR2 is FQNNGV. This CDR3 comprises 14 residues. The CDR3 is CASSKDRGITEAFF. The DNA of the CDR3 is TGTGCCAGCAGCAAGGACAGGGGCATAACTGAAGCTTTCTTT.

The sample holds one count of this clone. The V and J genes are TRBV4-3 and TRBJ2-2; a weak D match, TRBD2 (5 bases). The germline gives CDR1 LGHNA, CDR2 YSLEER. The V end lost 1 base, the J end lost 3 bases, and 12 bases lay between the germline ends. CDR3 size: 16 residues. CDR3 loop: CASSQGGGGYTGELFF. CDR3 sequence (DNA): TGCGCCAGCAGCCAAGGCGGCGGAGGTTACACCGGGGAGCTGTTTTTT.

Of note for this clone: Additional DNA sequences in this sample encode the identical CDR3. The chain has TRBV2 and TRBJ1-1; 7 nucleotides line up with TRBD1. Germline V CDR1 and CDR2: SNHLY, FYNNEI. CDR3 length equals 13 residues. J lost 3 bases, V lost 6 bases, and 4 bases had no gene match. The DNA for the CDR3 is TGTGCCAGCAGAGGGCAGGGGGACACTGAAGCTTTCTTT. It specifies CASRGQGDTEAFF.

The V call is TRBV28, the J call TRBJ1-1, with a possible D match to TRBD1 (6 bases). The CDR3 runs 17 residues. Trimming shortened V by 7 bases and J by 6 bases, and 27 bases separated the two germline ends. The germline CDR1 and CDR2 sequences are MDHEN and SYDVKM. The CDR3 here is CASINTPRVTGNAEAFF. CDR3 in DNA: TGTGCCAGCATTAACACACCGAGGGTAACAGGGAATGCTGAAGCTTTCTTT.

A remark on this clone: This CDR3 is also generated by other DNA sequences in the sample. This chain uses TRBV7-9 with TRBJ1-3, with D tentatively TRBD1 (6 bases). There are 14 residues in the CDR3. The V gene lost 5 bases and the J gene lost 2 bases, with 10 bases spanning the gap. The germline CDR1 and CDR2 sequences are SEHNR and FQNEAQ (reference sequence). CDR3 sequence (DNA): TGTGCCAGCAGCCCCACAGGGCCTGGAAACACCATATATTTT. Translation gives CASSPTGPGNTIYF.

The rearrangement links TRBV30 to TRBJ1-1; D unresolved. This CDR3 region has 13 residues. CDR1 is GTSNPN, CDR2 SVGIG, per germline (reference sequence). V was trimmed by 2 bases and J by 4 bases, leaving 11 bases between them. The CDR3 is CAWSRIAGTEAFF. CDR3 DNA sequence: TGTGCCTGGAGTCGAATCGCGGGCACTGAAGCTTTCTTT.

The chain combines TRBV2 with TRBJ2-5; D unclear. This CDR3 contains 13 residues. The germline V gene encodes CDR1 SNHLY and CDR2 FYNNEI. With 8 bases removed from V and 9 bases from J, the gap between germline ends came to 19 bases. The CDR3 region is CASSGFALMAQYF. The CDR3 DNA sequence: TGTGCCAGCTCTGGGTTTGCGCTGATGGCCCAGTACTTC.

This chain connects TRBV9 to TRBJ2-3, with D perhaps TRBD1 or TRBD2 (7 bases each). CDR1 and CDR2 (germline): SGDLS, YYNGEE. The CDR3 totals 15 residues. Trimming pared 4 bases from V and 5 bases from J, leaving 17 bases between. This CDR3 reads CASSPIGGGGDTQYF. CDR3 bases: TGTGCCAGCAGCCCCATAGGGGGCGGGGGAGATACGCAGTATTTT.

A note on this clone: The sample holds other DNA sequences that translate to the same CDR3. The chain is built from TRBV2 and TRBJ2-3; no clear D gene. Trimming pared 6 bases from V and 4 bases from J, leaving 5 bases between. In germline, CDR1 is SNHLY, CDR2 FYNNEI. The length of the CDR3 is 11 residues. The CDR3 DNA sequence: TGTGCCAGCAGGGTGTCAGATACGCAGTATTTT. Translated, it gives CASRVSDTQYF.

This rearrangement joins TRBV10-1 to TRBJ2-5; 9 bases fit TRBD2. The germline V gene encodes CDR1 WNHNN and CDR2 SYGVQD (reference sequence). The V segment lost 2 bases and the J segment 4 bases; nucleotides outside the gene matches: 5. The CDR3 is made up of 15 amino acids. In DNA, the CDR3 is TGCGCCAGCAGTGAGAGGGCGGGAGGGCGAGAGACCCAGTACTTC. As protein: CASSERAGGRETQYF.